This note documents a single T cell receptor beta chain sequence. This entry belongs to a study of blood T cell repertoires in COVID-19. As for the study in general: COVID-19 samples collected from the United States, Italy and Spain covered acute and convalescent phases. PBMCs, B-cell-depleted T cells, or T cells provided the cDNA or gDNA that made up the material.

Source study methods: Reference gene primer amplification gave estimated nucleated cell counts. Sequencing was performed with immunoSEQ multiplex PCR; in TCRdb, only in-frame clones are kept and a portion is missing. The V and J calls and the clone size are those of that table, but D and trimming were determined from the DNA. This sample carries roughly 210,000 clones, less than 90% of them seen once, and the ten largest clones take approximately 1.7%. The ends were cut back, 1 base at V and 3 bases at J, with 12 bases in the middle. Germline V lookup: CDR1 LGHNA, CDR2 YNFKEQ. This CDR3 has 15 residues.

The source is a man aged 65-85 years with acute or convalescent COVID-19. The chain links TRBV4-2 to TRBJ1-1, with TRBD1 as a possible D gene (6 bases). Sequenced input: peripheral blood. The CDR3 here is CASSQGAAGDTEAFF. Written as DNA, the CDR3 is TGTGCCAGCAGCCAAGGGGCAGCAGGGGACACTGAAGCTTTCTTT.